This note documents a single TCR beta chain sequence. Its antigen is not yet known. Per-base quality was not reported, and no clone a single base away is much larger than it. Looking up the germline V gene yields CDR1 SQVTM and CDR2 ANQGSEA. The CDR3 sequence holds 14 residues, the cysteine and phenylalanine included. Only CDR3 DNA is held: 42 bases, read in frame from base 1. A distance of 13 bases separates the germline ends of V and J, which lose 1 base and 4 bases respectively. This sample was included in a study of shared clonotypes between healthy human individuals (dated by TCRdb to about 2020). Background for the entire study: Three men and a couple of women, aged 18 to 49 years, made up the cohort. For each donor, CD4 naive and CD4 memory were each run on three plates, CD8 naive on two plates, and CD8 memory on one plate. The study deeply sequenced blood TCR repertoires of roughly five healthy adults to estimate repertoire size and the extent of clonotype sharing between individuals. Different laboratories and diverse techniques were used to prepare libraries and sequence TCR repertoires, to increase sequencing depth and limit assay-specific biases. Each donor's leukapheresis produced roughly between roughly 0.85 and 10 billion PBMCs. Findings and caveats that apply to the study as a whole: Only blood was sampled, and tissue TCR repertoires likely differ from those in blood. Incomplete sequencing was indicated by rarefaction of sorted-subset datasets, despite the large sequencing depth. Compared with non-shared clonotypes, the clonotypes found in all four sorted-subset donors had higher generation probabilities. Pairwise subsampling indicated that sequencing depth was expected to affect the degree of clonotype sharing among donors. The small number of donors limited the genetic and exposure-history diversity represented. Naive subsets generally had larger estimated clonotype richness than memory subsets. Approximately 5% of naive CD4, 3.5% of naive CD8, about 2.1% of memory CD4, and 0.4% of memory CD8 clonotypes were shared across several donors.

CD8 naive samples consisted of CD45RO-negative cells that were positively selected for CCR7, yielding a CD45RA+CCR7+ population without TemRA cells. The donors were healthy, HIV-negative adults with no recently reported acute infections or vaccinations. Only Caucasian adults living in Nashville, Tennessee, USA were represented among the donors. After blood collection by leukapheresis, PBMCs were isolated using Ficoll-Histopaque density gradient centrifugation and then cryopreserved in the vapor phase of liquid nitrogen. Analytical flow cytometry was used to check the purity and quantity of each magnetically sorted T cell population. From each sorted fraction, genomic DNA was isolated and quantified by UV absorbance on a Nanodrop 2000c. Using the deep immunoSEQ assay, multiplex PCR amplified TCR CDR3 regions from genomic DNA. Extracted genomic DNA from each cell subset was spread evenly across all wells of several immunoSEQ 96-well plates, with each plate serving as a replicate. For sorted subsets, roughly 200 ng of genomic DNA, equivalent to roughly 30,000 T cell genomes, went into each replicate PCR. Purified libraries were quantified with a Qubit 3.0 fluorometer, sized on a Bioanalyzer 2100, and re-quantified with the KAPA Library Quantification kit. Every immunoSEQ 96-well plate was sequenced on a separate single-read 150-cycle Illumina NextSeq 550 flow cell. For the original study's pipeline: Because the immunoSEQ output included only junctional sequences and no quality scores, the filtering could not be the same as the filtering used for full-length reads. To assign V/J genes and CDR3, sequences were annotated against IMGT germline references using PyIR, a Python wrapper for IgBLAST v1.9. Reads were removed for weak V/J assignments (E-value above 1e-6), missing CDR3, stop codons, out-of-frame junctions, or ambiguous translated residues. V3J clonotypes were defined as sequences sharing the same inferred V gene, J gene, and CDR3 amino acid sequence. Percentage overlap between repertoires was calculated by dividing the number of shared unique clonotypes by the size of the smaller repertoire. Three approaches were used to assess repertoire richness: RTK rarefaction, the Chao1 estimator, and Recon v2.1 estimates of unobserved clonotypes. Generation probabilities were computed with OLGA for all TCRbeta clonotypes obtained by the gDNA method from a few donors. TCRdb stores this immuneACCESS table with in-frame sequences only. Part of the clones is absent; in the studies checked, under half of the shortfall reflects unresolved V genes, and no reason is known for the rest. V and J calls and clone size are copied from that table; D and trimming were computed from the DNA. In all, the sample holds around 1.9 million clones, and approximately 94% of those were seen once. Together, the top ten hold about 1.8% of the sample.

The source is a young man in good health. Some clones in this sample may be carry-over from other donors' samples. Here the chain combines TRBV29-1 and TRBJ1-2; the D segment cannot be called with confidence. Sequencing was carried out using naive CD8+ T cells from PBMCs. The label giving this sample's cell subset or site can be read as: CD45RA+CCR7+. The bases are TGCAGCGTTGAAGCTCGAGGAATAGGCTATGGCTACACCTTC. It specifies CSVEARGIGYGYTF.